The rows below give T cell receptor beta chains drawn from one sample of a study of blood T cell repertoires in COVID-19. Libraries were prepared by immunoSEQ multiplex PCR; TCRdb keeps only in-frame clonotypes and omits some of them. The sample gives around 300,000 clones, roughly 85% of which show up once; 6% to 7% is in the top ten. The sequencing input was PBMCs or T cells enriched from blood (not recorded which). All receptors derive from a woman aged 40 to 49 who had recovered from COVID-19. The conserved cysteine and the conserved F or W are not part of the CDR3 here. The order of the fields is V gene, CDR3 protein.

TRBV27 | ASASGSILGYT
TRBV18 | ASSSTPQQGDGNTIY
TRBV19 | ASRLRMGQANTGELF
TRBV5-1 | ASSPGGTGNQPQH
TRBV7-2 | ASSFGSSNSYGYT
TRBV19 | ASSMPQGGVDGYT
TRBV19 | ASSRGSGRTYSGANVLT
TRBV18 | ASSPPTGTTNNEQF
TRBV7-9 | ASSPPEGTSNGVYNEQF
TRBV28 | ASRHNPRQETNYGYT
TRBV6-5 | ASRAGTGGSYEQY
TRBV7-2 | ASSLGASGGLTEAF
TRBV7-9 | ASRGTSGSSTGELF